A single sample is the source of the 21 T cell receptor beta chains below, sequenced in a study of technical replicates of blood from a few donors listed by TCRdb under 2017. Library preparation was by the immunoSEQ multiplex PCR assay. TCRdb stores this immuneACCESS table with in-frame sequences only. Part of the clones is absent; in the studies checked, under half of the shortfall reflects unresolved V genes, and no reason is known for the rest. Present in this sample are 95,000 to 100,000 clones, over 95% of which were seen just once. The ten top clones hold 0.21% of the sample. Sample: T cells isolated from PBMCs. These TCRs come from a human donor in good health.

The chain joins TRBV5-6 to TRBJ1-5; 7 nucleotides line up with TRBD1. After removal of 4 bases from V and 0 bases from J, the junction contained 10 bases not matched to a gene. From germline, CDR1 is SGHDT and CDR2 YYEEEE. The CDR3 consists of 17 residues. The CDR3 loop is CASSKTRDSYSNQPQHF. The CDR3 DNA is TGTGCCAGCAGCAAAACTCGGGACAGCTATAGCAATCAGCCCCAGCATTTT.

This clone was detected once. This chain links TRBV19 with TRBJ2-5; tentative D call: TRBD1 (6 bases). Trimming removed 3 bases at V and 3 bases at J, with 17 bases between. CDR1 is LNHDA, CDR2 SQIVND, per germline (reference sequence). The CDR3 extends over 16 amino acids. Here the CDR3 reads CASSISGEGWKETQYF. CDR3 nucleotide sequence: TGTGCCAGTAGTATTTCAGGGGAAGGTTGGAAAGAGACCCAGTACTTC.

This rearrangement joins TRBV2 to TRBJ1-5, with a weak D call TRBD1 (6 bases). CDR1 SNHLY and CDR2 FYNNEI come from the germline V gene. Deletions cut 5 bases from V and 4 bases from J, with 9 bases between. This CDR3 is 13 amino acids long. In DNA form, the CDR3 reads TGTGCCAGCAGTCCGGACAGTAATCAGCCCCAGCATTTT. The encoded protein is CASSPDSNQPQHF.

This chain uses TRBV19 with TRBJ1-5; D is uncertain. V lost 1 base and J 0 bases, leaving 7 bases between the germline ends. CDR1 is LNHDA and CDR2 is SQIVND in the germline V gene (reference sequence). This CDR3 contains 15 residues. CDR3 in amino acids: CASSIAGYSNQPQHF. The CDR3 coding sequence is TGTGCCAGTAGTATAGCGGGATATAGCAATCAGCCCCAGCATTTT.

This chain uses TRBV28 with TRBJ1-1; D gene ambiguous. The CDR3 consists of 13 residues. Per germline, CDR1 MDHEN and CDR2 SYDVKM. With 3 bases removed from V and 7 bases from J, the gap between germline ends came to 12 bases. CDR3 loop: CASSFPLRGEAFF. Here the CDR3 DNA reads TGTGCCAGCAGTTTCCCCCTTCGAGGTGAAGCTTTCTTT.

The chain has TRBV10-3 and TRBJ1-2; possibly TRBD1 for D (6 bases). Germline loops: CDR1 ENHRY, CDR2 SYGVKD. Between the trimmed V and J ends, which lost 2 bases and 9 bases, there was a span of 16 bases. The CDR3 contains 14 residues. CDR3 sequence (DNA): TGTGCCATCAGTGAGAGGGGGTTCTGGGAAAGCTACACCTTC. Translated: CAISERGFWESYTF.

The chain combines TRBV19 with TRBJ1-5; D remains unclear. With 8 bases removed from V and 4 bases from J, the gap between germline ends came to 12 bases. Germline V gene sequence: CDR1 LNHDA, CDR2 SQIVND (reference sequence). The CDR3 extends over 13 amino acids. The CDR3 here is CASSPAVNQPQHF. The CDR3 nucleotides read TGTGCCAGTTCTCCAGCGGTAAATCAGCCCCAGCATTTT.

The chain combines TRBV2 with TRBJ2-3, with D possibly matching TRBD2 (5 bases). Germline CDR1 reads SNHLY; CDR2 reads FYNNEI. Trimming removed 5 bases from V and 6 bases from J, with 15 bases in between. The CDR3 extends over 14 amino acids. The CDR3 region has the DNA TGTGCCAGCAGTTATCAGGCCCGAGGGGATACGCAGTATTTT. It yields the protein CASSYQARGDTQYF.

The genes are TRBV6-1 and TRBJ2-1, with 9 positions matching TRBD2. V shed 6 bases and J 7 bases; nucleotides not matched to a gene: 10. Per the germline V gene, CDR1 is MNHNS and CDR2 is SASEGT. CDR3 size: 15 residues. CDR3 in amino acids: CASRGREGRGNEQFF. The CDR3 nucleotides read TGTGCCAGCAGAGGGCGGGAGGGCCGGGGAAATGAGCAGTTCTTC.

This sequence joins TRBV9 and TRBJ2-3, with TRBD2 matching 7 bases. The CDR3 sequence is 15 residues long. CDR1 and CDR2 (germline): SGDLS, YYNGEE. With 0 bases clipped from V and 4 bases from J, the junction kept 5 bases outside the gene matches. The CDR3: CASSVGGSPPDTQYF. As DNA, the CDR3 is TGTGCCAGCAGCGTAGGCGGGAGTCCCCCAGATACGCAGTATTTT.

J is TRBJ1-1 and V is TRBV7-2; TRBD1 might be the D (6 bases). The CDR3 loop spans 14 amino acids. CDR1 is SGHTA, CDR2 FQGNSA, per germline. V lost 6 bases, J lost 1 base, and 12 bases lay in between. The CDR3 DNA is TGTGCCAGCAGGAACTGGGGACAGAACACTGAAGCTTTCTTT. This encodes CASRNWGQNTEAFF.

This sequence joins TRBV6-5 and TRBJ2-7, with TRBD2 as a possible D gene (6 bases). The CDR3 runs to 12 residues. Germline lookup yields CDR1 MNHEY and CDR2 SVGAGI. V was cut by 6 bases and J by 3 bases, with 9 bases left in between. CDR3 in amino acids: CASSSGSYEQYF. As DNA, the CDR3 is TGTGCCAGCAGCTCCGGGAGCTACGAGCAGTACTTC.

This chain uses TRBV18 with TRBJ1-1; D may be TRBD1 (6 bases). Per the germline V gene, CDR1 is KGHSH and CDR2 is LQKENI. There are 14 residues in the CDR3. V dropped 6 bases and J dropped 1 base, with 12 bases sitting between them. CDR3 nucleotide sequence: TGTGCCAGCTCTCCGGGACAAACGAACACTGAAGCTTTCTTT. Its protein is CASSPGQTNTEAFF.

This clone has more than one count but fewer than ten. This chain links TRBV29-1 with TRBJ1-2; possibly TRBD1 for D (5 bases). The CDR3 is 13 amino acids. The germline V gene encodes CDR1 SQVTM and CDR2 ANQGSEA. The ends were cut back, 4 bases at V and 2 bases at J, with 11 bases in the middle. The CDR3 DNA follows: TGCAGCGTTGGGGACTCTCCCAACTATGGCTACACCTTC. Its translation: CSVGDSPNYGYTF.

As DNA, the CDR3 is TGTGCCAGCAGCTTAGGTTTGGGGCGGGGGGGCCGCCAAGAGACCCAGTACTTC. Residues: CASSLGLGRGGRQETQYF. The J gene is TRBJ2-5, the V gene TRBV11-3, with 9 bases fitting TRBD2. From germline, CDR1 is SGHNT and CDR2 YENEEA. This CDR3 is built from 18 residues. Trimming removed 1 base from V and 1 base from J; junction bases left unmatched: 10.

This chain links TRBV7-8 with TRBJ2-2, with TRBD2 matching 9 bases. Germline lookup yields CDR1 SGHVS and CDR2 FQNEAQ. This CDR3 is built from 16 residues. The trim removed 4 bases at V and 0 bases at J, leaving 3 bases unmatched. The CDR3 loop is CASSSLAGTNTGELFF. The CDR3 DNA follows: TGTGCCAGCAGCTCGCTAGCGGGGACGAACACCGGGGAGCTGTTTTTT.

The chain links TRBV5-4 to TRBJ2-2, with D perhaps matching TRBD2 (5 bases). The germline V gene encodes CDR1 SGHNT and CDR2 YYREEE (reference sequence). This CDR3 has 15 residues. Deletions cut 2 bases from V and 0 bases from J, with 8 bases between. Written as DNA, the CDR3 is TGTGCCAGCAGCTTAATGGGAGCGAACACCGGGGAGCTGTTTTTT. Translation gives CASSLMGANTGELFF.

The CDR3 is CASRRKEGDYEQYF. The DNA for the CDR3 is TGTGCCAGTAGGCGAAAGGAGGGTGACTACGAGCAGTACTTC. The chain couples TRBV19 to TRBJ2-7; D perhaps matches TRBD2 (6 bases). Per germline, CDR1 LNHDA and CDR2 SQIVND (reference sequence). CDR3 size: 14 residues. Trimming shortened V by 6 bases and J by 3 bases, and 15 bases separated the two germline ends.

This clone was seen only once. This sequence joins TRBV7-9 and TRBJ2-5; a weak D match, TRBD1 (6 bases). Germline CDR1 reads SEHNR; CDR2 reads FQNEAQ (reference sequence). This CDR3 is built from 16 residues. V lost 6 bases and J lost 3, with 20 bases in between. The CDR3: CASSQRRDMQKETQYF. CDR3 sequence (DNA): TGTGCCAGCAGTCAGAGAAGGGACATGCAAAAAGAGACCCAGTACTTC.

The chain links TRBV9 to TRBJ1-1, with a possible D match to TRBD1 (5 bases). Germline V gene data show CDR1 as SGDLS and CDR2 as YYNGEE. Trimming took 0 bases from V and 2 from J, leaving 17 bases between them. This CDR3 is built from 17 residues. CDR3 loop: CASSVGGLLPGNTEAFF. In DNA form, the CDR3 reads TGTGCCAGCAGCGTAGGGGGACTGTTGCCCGGAAACACTGAAGCTTTCTTT.

This rearrangement joins TRBV2 to TRBJ1-2; D not resolved. Deletions cut 2 bases from V and 4 bases from J, with 8 bases between. The CDR3 loop spans 13 amino acids. Germline V gives CDR1 SNHLY, CDR2 FYNNEI. The CDR3 DNA sequence: TGTGCCAGCAGTGAATTTACAGCCTATGGCTACACCTTC. Encoded protein: CASSEFTAYGYTF. The whole variable domain, filled in from reference TRBV2 and TRBJ1-2, reads EPEVTQTPSHQVTQMGQEVILRCVPISNHLYFYWYRQILGQKVEFLVSFYNNEISEKSEIFDDQFSVERPDGSNFTLKIRSTKLEDSAMYFCASSEFTAYGYTFGSGTRLTVV.